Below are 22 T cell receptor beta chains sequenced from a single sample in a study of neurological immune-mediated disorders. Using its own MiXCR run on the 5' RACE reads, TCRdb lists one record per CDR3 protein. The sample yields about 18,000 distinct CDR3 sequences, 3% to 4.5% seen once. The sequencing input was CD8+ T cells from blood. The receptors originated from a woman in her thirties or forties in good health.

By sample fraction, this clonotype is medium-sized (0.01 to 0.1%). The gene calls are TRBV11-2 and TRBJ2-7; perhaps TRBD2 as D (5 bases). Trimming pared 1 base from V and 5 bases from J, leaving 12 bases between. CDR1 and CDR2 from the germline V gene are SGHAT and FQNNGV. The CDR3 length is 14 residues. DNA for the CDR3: TGTGCCAGCAGCTTAGGTCTAGCTATGAACGAGCAGTACTTC. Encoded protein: CASSLGLAMNEQYF.

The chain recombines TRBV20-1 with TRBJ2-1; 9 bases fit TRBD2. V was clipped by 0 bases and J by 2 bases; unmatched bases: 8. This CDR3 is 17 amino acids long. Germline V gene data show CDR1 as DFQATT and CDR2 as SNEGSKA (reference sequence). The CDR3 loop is CSARDGVEREAYNEQFF. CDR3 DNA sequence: TGCAGTGCTAGAGATGGCGTCGAGCGGGAGGCCTACAATGAGCAGTTCTTC.

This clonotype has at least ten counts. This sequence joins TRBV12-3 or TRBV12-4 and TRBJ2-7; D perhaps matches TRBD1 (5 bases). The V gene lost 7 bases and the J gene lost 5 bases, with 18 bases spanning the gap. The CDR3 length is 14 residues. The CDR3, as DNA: TGTGCCAGCAAAAGGGGATCGGACGCCCACGAGCAGTACTTC. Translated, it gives CASKRGSDAHEQYF.

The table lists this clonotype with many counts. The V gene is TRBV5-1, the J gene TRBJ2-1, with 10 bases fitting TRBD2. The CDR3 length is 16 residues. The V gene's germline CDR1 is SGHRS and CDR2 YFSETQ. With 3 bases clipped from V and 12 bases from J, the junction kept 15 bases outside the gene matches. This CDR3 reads CASSSGAGGANPGQFF. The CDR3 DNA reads TGCGCCAGCAGCTCCGGAGCGGGAGGGGCCAATCCGGGGCAGTTCTTC.

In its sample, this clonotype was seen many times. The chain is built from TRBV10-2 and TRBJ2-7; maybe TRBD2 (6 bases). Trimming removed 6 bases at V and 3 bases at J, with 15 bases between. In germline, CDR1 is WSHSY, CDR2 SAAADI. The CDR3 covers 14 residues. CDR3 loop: CASRDSGTNYEQYF. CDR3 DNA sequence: TGCGCCAGCAGAGATAGCGGAACGAACTACGAGCAGTACTTC.

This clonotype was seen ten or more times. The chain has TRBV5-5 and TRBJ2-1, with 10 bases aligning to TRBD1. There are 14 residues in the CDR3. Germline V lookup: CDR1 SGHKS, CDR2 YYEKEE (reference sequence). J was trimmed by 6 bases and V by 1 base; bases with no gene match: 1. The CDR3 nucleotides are TGTGCCAGCAGCTTGTGGGACAGGGGCAATGAGCAGTTCTTC. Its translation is CASSLWDRGNEQFF.

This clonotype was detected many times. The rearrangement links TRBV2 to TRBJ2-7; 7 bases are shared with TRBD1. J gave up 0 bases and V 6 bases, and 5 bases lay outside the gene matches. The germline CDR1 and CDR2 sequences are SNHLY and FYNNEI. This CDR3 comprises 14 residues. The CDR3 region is CASRQGQSSYEQYF. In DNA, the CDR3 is TGTGCCAGCAGACAGGGACAGAGCTCCTACGAGCAGTACTTC.

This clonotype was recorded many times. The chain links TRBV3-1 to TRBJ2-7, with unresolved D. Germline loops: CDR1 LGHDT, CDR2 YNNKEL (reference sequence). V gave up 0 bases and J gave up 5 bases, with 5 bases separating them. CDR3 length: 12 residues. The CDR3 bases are TGTGCCAGCAGCCAAGATTCCCACGAGCAGTACTTC. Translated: CASSQDSHEQYF.

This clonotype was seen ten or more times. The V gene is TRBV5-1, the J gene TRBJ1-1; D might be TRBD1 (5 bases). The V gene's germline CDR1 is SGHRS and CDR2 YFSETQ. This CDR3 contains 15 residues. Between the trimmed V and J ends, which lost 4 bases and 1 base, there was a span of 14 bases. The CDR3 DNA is TGCGCCAGCAGCGGGGTTATAAGGGGGAACACTGAAGCTTTCTTT. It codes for CASSGVIRGNTEAFF.

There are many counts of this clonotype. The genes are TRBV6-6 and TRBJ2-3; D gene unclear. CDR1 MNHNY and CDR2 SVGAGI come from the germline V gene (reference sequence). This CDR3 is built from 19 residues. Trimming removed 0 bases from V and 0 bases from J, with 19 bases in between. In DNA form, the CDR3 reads TGTGCCAGCAGTTACTCGCCCCTCACTGGAGCTACTAGCACAGATACGCAGTATTTT. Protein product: CASSYSPLTGATSTDTQYF.

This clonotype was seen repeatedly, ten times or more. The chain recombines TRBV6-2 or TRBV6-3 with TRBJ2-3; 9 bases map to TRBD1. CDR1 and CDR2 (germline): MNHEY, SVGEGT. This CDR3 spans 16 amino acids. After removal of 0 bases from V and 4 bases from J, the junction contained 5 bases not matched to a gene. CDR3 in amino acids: CASSYSEGQGADTQYF. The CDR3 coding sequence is TGTGCCAGCAGTTACTCGGAGGGACAGGGTGCAGATACGCAGTATTTT.

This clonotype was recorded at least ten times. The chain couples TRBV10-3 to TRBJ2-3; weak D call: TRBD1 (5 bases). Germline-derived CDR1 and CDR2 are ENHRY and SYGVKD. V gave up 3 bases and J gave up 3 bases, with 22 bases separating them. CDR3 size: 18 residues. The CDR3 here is CAISEVQRGLTSTDTQYF. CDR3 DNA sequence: TGTGCCATCAGTGAAGTTCAAAGGGGCCTCACATCGACAGATACGCAGTATTTT.

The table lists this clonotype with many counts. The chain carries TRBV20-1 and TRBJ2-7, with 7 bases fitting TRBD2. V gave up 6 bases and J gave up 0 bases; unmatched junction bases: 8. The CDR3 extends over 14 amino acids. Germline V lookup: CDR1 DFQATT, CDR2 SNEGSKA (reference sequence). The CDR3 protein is CSALPGLSSYEQYF. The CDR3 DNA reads TGCAGTGCCTTACCGGGACTAAGCTCCTACGAGCAGTACTTC.

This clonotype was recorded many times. CDR3 nucleotide sequence: TGTGCCAGCTCTTCGGCCACACCCTACAATGAGCAGTTCTTC. Its protein is CASSSATPYNEQFF. The chain carries TRBV6-2 or TRBV6-3 and TRBJ2-1; unclear D gene. CDR3 size: 14 residues. Germline values: CDR1 MNHEY, CDR2 SVGEGT. The V and J ends lost 8 bases and 2 bases respectively, with 13 bases between them.

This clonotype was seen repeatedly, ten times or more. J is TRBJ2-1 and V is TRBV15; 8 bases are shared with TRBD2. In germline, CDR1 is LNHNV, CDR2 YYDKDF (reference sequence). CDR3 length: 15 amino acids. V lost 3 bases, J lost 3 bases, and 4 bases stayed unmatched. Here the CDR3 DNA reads TGTGCCACCAGCAGCGGGGCGGGAGGCTACAATGAGCAGTTCTTC. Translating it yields CATSSGAGGYNEQFF.

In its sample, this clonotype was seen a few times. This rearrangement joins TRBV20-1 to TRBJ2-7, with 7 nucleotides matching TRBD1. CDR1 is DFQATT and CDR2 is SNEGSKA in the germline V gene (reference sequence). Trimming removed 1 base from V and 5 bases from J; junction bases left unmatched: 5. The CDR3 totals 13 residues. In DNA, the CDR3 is TGCAGTGCTAGAGTCCGAGGGGGCGACGAGCAGTACTTC. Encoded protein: CSARVRGGDEQYF.

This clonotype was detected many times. The CDR3 sequence is CASSFIQESYEQYF. The CDR3 nucleotides read TGTGCCAGCAGTTTCATCCAGGAGTCCTACGAGCAGTACTTC. The J gene is TRBJ2-7, the V gene TRBV28; D not certain. CDR1 is MDHEN, CDR2 SYDVKM, per germline. V shed 3 bases and J shed 1 base, with 10 bases lying between them. There are 14 residues in the CDR3.

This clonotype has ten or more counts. For the CDR3, the DNA is TGTGCCAGCAGCCAAGATGAGGGCTGGAGCACTGAAGCTTTCTTT. Its translation: CASSQDEGWSTEAFF. The chain employs TRBV6-6 and TRBJ1-1; the D is unclear. The germline CDR1 and CDR2 sequences are MNHNY and SVGAGI (reference sequence). V was trimmed by 6 bases and J by 4 bases, leaving 18 bases between them. CDR3 size: 15 residues.

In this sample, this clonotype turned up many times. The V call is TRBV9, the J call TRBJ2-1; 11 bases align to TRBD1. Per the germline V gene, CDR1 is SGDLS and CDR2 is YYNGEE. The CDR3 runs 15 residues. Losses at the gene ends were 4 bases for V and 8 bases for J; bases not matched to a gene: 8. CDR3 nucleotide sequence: TGTGCCAGCAGCCGGGGACAGGGGGACGGGGATGAGCAGTTCTTC. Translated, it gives CASSRGQGDGDEQFF.

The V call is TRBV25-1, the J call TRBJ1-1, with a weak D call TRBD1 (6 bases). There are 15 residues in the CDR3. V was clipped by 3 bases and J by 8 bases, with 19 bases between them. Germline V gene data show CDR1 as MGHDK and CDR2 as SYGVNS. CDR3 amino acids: CASSDLYDADREAFF. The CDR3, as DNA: TGTGCCAGCAGTGACCTATACGACGCTGACAGGGAAGCTTTCTTT.

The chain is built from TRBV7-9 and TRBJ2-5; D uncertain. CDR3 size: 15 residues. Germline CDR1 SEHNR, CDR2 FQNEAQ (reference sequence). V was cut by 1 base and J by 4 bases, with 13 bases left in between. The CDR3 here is CASSLVARTGETQYF. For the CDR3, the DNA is TGTGCCAGCAGCTTAGTGGCCAGGACGGGAGAGACCCAGTACTTC.

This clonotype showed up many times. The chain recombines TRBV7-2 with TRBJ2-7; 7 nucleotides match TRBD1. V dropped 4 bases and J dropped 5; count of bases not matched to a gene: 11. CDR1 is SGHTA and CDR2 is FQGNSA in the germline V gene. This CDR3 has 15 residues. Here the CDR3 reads CASSSRGRGLDEQYF. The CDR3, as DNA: TGTGCCAGCAGCTCCAGAGGCAGGGGGTTGGACGAGCAGTACTTC.